These T cell receptor beta chains were read from a single sample in a study of kidney transplant recipient with SARS-CoV-2 infection. TCRdb processed the reads anew with MiXCR; each CDR3 protein has one entry. This sample has 250,000 or so distinct CDR3 sequences, with roughly 26% found just once. This specimen consisted of a blood sample, obtained at baseline and on roughly day 110 from a kidney transplant recipient. These receptors were collected from a male patient aged 25 to 39 who had COVID-19 and was a kidney transplant recipient. Certain T cells may be donor cells from the graft. Both conserved end residues are part of each CDR3. Fields, in order: J gene, D gene, clone size, V gene, CDR3 DNA, CDR3 protein. A D gene is named only where the DNA matches it firmly. Size tells how often a clone was seen (once, few, many) or the class of an expanded clone, and some rows leave it out.

TRBJ1-2	.	many	TRBV16	TGTGCCAGCAGCATAAACATGGTCGTTAGAAAGACCTATGGCTACACCTTC	CASSINMVVRKTYGYTF
TRBJ2-7	TRBD2	many	TRBV12-3/TRBV12-4	TGTGCCAGCACCCGGAGGGCTAGCGGCGACTACGAGCAGTACTTC	CASTRRASGDYEQYF
TRBJ2-1	.	few	TRBV7-2	TGTGCCAGCAGTCGTATGGAGTTGCAGTTCTTC	CASSRMELQFF
TRBJ1-2	.	once	TRBV10-1	TGCGCCAGCAGTCGGCTAGTAAGATCGCAAAAGACCTATGGCTACACCTTC	CASSRLVRSQKTYGYTF
TRBJ2-7	.	many	TRBV24-1	TGTGCCACCAGTGATCCAGCGGAGGGGGGGAACGAGCAGTACTTC	CATSDPAEGGNEQYF
TRBJ2-1	.	many	TRBV5-1	TGTGCCAGCAGCCCGCAGGGGGGGTCCTACAATGAGCAGTTCTTC	CASSPQGGSYNEQFF
TRBJ2-3	.	many	TRBV3-1	TGTGCCAGCAGCCAAGATCTCCCAGGGGCTTTGGAGACGCCGCAGTATTTT	CASSQDLPGALETPQYF
TRBJ1-4	.	many	TRBV4-3	TGCGCCAGCAGCCAAGATACTAGAGGGGTCACTGGTGAAAAACTGTTTTTT	CASSQDTRGVTGEKLFF
TRBJ1-1	.	.	TRBV20-1	TGCAGTGCTAGAGAACCTCCCCGGGACGACACTGAAGCTTTCTTT	CSAREPPRDDTEAFF
TRBJ2-2	.	.	TRBV20-1	TGCAGTGCTGGGAGGGGGAATCCTCTTACCGGGGAGCTGTTTTTT	CSAGRGNPLTGELFF
TRBJ1-2	.	many	TRBV1	TGCACCAGCAGCCTGGTCGAGTTTGTGCGAAAGACCTATGGCTACACCTTC	CTSSLVEFVRKTYGYTF
TRBJ1-6	.	.	TRBV6-6	TGTGCCAGCAGTTACGGGCAGGCCCAGTATCCACCCCTCCACTTT	CASSYGQAQYPPLHF
TRBJ2-1	.	many	TRBV6-5	TGTGCCAGCAGTTACTCGGACCCCGGTCACAATGAGCAGTTCTTC	CASSYSDPGHNEQFF
TRBJ2-1	TRBD2	.	TRBV5-4	TGTGCCAGCAGCCTCCACGGGAGGGCAGCGAATGAGCAGTTCTTC	CASSLHGRAANEQFF
TRBJ2-7	.	many	TRBV6-5	TGTGCCAGCAGTGTAACAAGACAGTCCTACGAGCAGTACTTC	CASSVTRQSYEQYF
TRBJ2-7	TRBD2	many	TRBV28	TGTGCCAGCAAGATACTCGGGGGGGCCTACGAGCAGTACTTC	CASKILGGAYEQYF
TRBJ1-4	TRBD1	many	TRBV2	TGTGCCAGCAGTGAAACAGGGGGTTGGGCTAATGAAAAACTGTTTTTT	CASSETGGWANEKLFF
TRBJ1-6	.	many	TRBV7-9	TGTGCCAGCAGGTTGGGAGATGGGGTTTCACCCCTCCACTTT	CASRLGDGVSPLHF
TRBJ2-1	.	many	TRBV4-1	TGCGCCAGCAGCCAAGTCGGACAGAGGAGCTCCTACAATGAGCAGTTCTTC	CASSQVGQRSSYNEQFF
TRBJ2-3	.	few	TRBV21-1	TGTGCCAGCAGAAAATTTGTAGCTACAGTCATGCAAGATACGCAGTATTTT	CASRKFVATVMQDTQYF
TRBJ1-3	TRBD1	.	TRBV2	TGTGCCAGCAGAGGACGCTTGACAGGGACTGGAAACACCATATATTTT	CASRGRLTGTGNTIYF
TRBJ2-4	TRBD1	many	TRBV7-9	TGTGCCAGCAGCCCATTGACAGGGGCCCTAGCCAAAAACATTCAGTACTTC	CASSPLTGALAKNIQYF
TRBJ2-6	.	many	TRBV20-1	TGCAGTGCTAGAGATCAGGTATCTGGGGCCAACGTCCTGACTTTC	CSARDQVSGANVLTF
TRBJ2-1	TRBD2	few	TRBV6-2/TRBV6-3	TGTGCCAGCATTCCAGCGGGACCCCTTTACAATGAGCAGTTCTTC	CASIPAGPLYNEQFF